These T cell receptor beta chains were read from a single sample in a study of cytomegalovirus exposure and HLA in healthy donors. Assay: immunoSEQ multiplex PCR; the TCRdb copy retains only in-frame clones and omits some. Among around 180,000 clones, around 79% were seen once, and the ten largest hold approximately 1.4%. Sequenced material: PBMCs. Source of these receptors: a woman in her 50s in good health and CMV-seronegative. The CDR3 runs from the conserved cysteine through the conserved F or W. The D gene is left open where the match is weak. Size is omitted from some rows. Given values are once, few, many or a class for expanded clones.

cdr3_length | j_call | v_call | d_call | clone_size | cdr3_nt | cdr3_aa
15 | TRBJ1-5 | TRBV28 | TRBD1 | . | TGTGCCAGCAGGTTACCGGGACAGGGTGGCCAGCCCCAGCATTTT | CASRLPGQGGQPQHF
15 | TRBJ1-2 | TRBV6-5 | TRBD1 | . | TGTGCCAGCAGTGCCACAGGGACAGCGGACTATGGCTACACCTTC | CASSATGTADYGYTF
14 | TRBJ1-2 | TRBV28 | TRBD1 | once | TGTGCCACCCCGGGACAGACTAAGTATGGGGGCTACACCTTC | CATPGQTKYGGYTF
15 | TRBJ2-7 | TRBV6-5 | . | . | TGTGCCAGCAGTGGAGGGGCCCTGGGGGTTTACGAGCAGTACTTC | CASSGGALGVYEQYF
15 | TRBJ1-1 | TRBV6-5 | . | few | TGTGCCAGCAGTTCGGGAGCCCGCGTGAACACTGAAGCTTTCTTT | CASSSGARVNTEAFF
13 | TRBJ1-3 | TRBV28 | . | . | TGTGCCAGCAGTTCAGGGGCTGGAAACACCATATATTTT | CASSSGAGNTIYF
13 | TRBJ2-7 | TRBV4-3 | . | . | TGCGCCAGCAGCCAAGGGAGTGCCTACGAGCAGTACTTC | CASSQGSAYEQYF
16 | TRBJ1-2 | TRBV7-9 | . | . | TGTGCCAGCAGCCATCCCAGGGAGGGGGTCGGTAATGGCTACACCTTC | CASSHPREGVGNGYTF
15 | TRBJ2-1 | TRBV28 | . | . | TGTGCCAGCAGTTTAGGGGGGGGGCCCCTAATTGGACAGTTCTTC | CASSLGGGPLIGQFF
13 | TRBJ2-2 | TRBV27 | . | . | TGTGCCAGCAGTCTGTATAACAACGGGGAGCTGTTTTTT | CASSLYNNGELFF
14 | TRBJ2-6 | TRBV30 | . | . | TGTGCCTGCTACGGCGGCTCTGGGGCCAACGTCCTGACTTTC | CACYGGSGANVLTF
15 | TRBJ1-2 | TRBV15 | TRBD1 | . | TGTGCCACCAGCAGAGGACAGGGGGAAGGATTGGGCTACACCTTC | CATSRGQGEGLGYTF
17 | TRBJ2-5 | TRBV18 | TRBD1 | once | TGTGCCAGCTCACCACCGACGAGACAGGGGATGTTAGAGACCCAGTACTTC | CASSPPTRQGMLETQYF
15 | TRBJ1-2 | TRBV5-4 | TRBD1 | . | TGTGCCAGCAGCGCCGACAGGGGCCTTACGTATGGCTACACCTTC | CASSADRGLTYGYTF
15 | TRBJ1-1 | TRBV28 | . | few | TGTGCCAGCACCCCCCTCCGGGACACAAACACTGAAGCTTTCTTT | CASTPLRDTNTEAFF
16 | TRBJ1-2 | TRBV7-9 | . | . | TGTGCCAGCAGTAGTGGTGGGGGGGGAGCAACATATGGCTACACCTTC | CASSSGGGGATYGYTF
16 | TRBJ1-2 | TRBV7-2 | TRBD1 | . | TGTGCCAGCAGCAAAGGGGACAGGATAAATAACTATGGCTACACCTTC | CASSKGDRINNYGYTF
15 | TRBJ2-1 | TRBV14 | . | . | TGTGCCAGCAGCCAAGAATCGGTCCCAGGGAATGAGCAGTTCTTC | CASSQESVPGNEQFF
11 | TRBJ2-7 | TRBV7-2 | . | . | TGTGCCAGCAGTAATAGCTACGAGCAGTACTTC | CASSNSYEQYF
15 | TRBJ2-7 | TRBV15 | TRBD1 | once | TGTGCCACCAGCAGAGTGAGGACAGGGGTCTACGAGCAGTACTTC | CATSRVRTGVYEQYF
14 | TRBJ2-7 | TRBV27 | . | . | TGTGCCAGCAGTTCCCCGACAGTCTCCTACGAGCAGTACTTC | CASSSPTVSYEQYF
18 | TRBJ2-6 | TRBV5-1 | TRBD1 | . | TGCGCCAGCAGCTTGGTGGGGCAGGGGGCGAGGGGGGCCAACGTCCTGACTTTC | CASSLVGQGARGANVLTF
16 | TRBJ2-7 | TRBV5-5 | . | . | TGTGCCAGCACCTCACCCGGGACTCCGGACTTTTACGAGCAGTACTTC | CASTSPGTPDFYEQYF
14 | TRBJ1-6 | TRBV18 | . | . | TGTGCCAGCTCACCACTACAGGCGAGTTCACCCCTCCACTTT | CASSPLQASSPLHF
16 | TRBJ2-1 | TRBV15 | TRBD2 | . | TGTGCCACCAGCAGAGAAGGCGGGAGTAACTACAATGAGCAGTTCTTC | CATSREGGSNYNEQFF
14 | TRBJ1-3 | TRBV18 | . | . | TGTGCCAGCTCACCGGACAGCCTTGGAAACACCATATATTTT | CASSPDSLGNTIYF
14 | TRBJ2-3 | TRBV13 | . | . | TGTGCCAGCAGCCCCCGACCCCTAGCAGATACGCAGTATTTT | CASSPRPLADTQYF
15 | TRBJ2-3 | TRBV13 | . | . | TGTGCCAGCAGCTCCGGACAGCTTAGCACAGATACGCAGTATTTT | CASSSGQLSTDTQYF
17 | TRBJ2-3 | TRBV5-6 | TRBD2 | . | TGTGCCAGCAGCGAGGGACTAGCTTACAGAGGCACAGATACGCAGTATTTT | CASSEGLAYRGTDTQYF
16 | TRBJ1-5 | TRBV28 | . | once | TGTGCCAGCAGTTTAATCTGGGGGGGTAGCAATCAGCCCCAGCATTTT | CASSLIWGGSNQPQHF
14 | TRBJ2-7 | TRBV7-2 | . | . | TGTGCCAGCAGCTTAGGGCCGGGGTCCTACGAGCAGTACTTC | CASSLGPGSYEQYF
16 | TRBJ2-4 | TRBV7-8 | TRBD1 | . | TGTGCCAGCAGCTTATGGGGCGCGACAGGGAGAAACATTCAGTACTTC | CASSLWGATGRNIQYF
15 | TRBJ1-5 | TRBV6-6 | . | . | TGTGCCAGCAGCATGGCCCCGGGGGGCGGGCAGCCCCAGCATTTT | CASSMAPGGGQPQHF
17 | TRBJ2-7 | TRBV7-2 | TRBD1 | . | TGTGCCAGCAGCCCTTATGGGACCGGGACAGGGTCGAGGGAGCAGTACTTC | CASSPYGTGTGSREQYF
18 | TRBJ1-3 | TRBV19 | TRBD1 | . | TGTGCCAGTAGTAGAACAGACAGGGGACAATTCTCTGGAAACACCATATATTTT | CASSRTDRGQFSGNTIYF
13 | TRBJ2-5 | TRBV5-1 | . | . | TGCGCCAGCGCCGGGACTCAAAAAGAGACCCAGTACTTC | CASAGTQKETQYF
15 | TRBJ1-1 | TRBV5-1 | . | few | TGCGCCAGCAGCTTGGCCACAGGGAAGAACACTGAAGCTTTCTTT | CASSLATGKNTEAFF
16 | TRBJ2-1 | TRBV10-3 | . | . | TGTGCCATCAGGGGTAGGGAGCAGGGGTACAACAATGAGCAGTTCTTC | CAIRGREQGYNNEQFF
12 | TRBJ1-1 | TRBV6-5 | . | . | TGTGCCAGCAGCGCAGCAGGGGTCGGAGCTTTCTTT | CASSAAGVGAFF
13 | TRBJ1-6 | TRBV15 | . | . | TGTGCCACCAGCAGAGTCAGGGTTTCACCCCTCCACTTT | CATSRVRVSPLHF
17 | TRBJ1-5 | TRBV28 | . | . | TGTGCCGGGGCCTCCCCAGGTGGGGGGGCGCCGGGTCAGCCCCAGCATTTT | CAGASPGGGAPGQPQHF
14 | TRBJ1-1 | TRBV18 | . | . | TGTGCCAGCTCACCACAGGGGCAGAACAATGAAGCTTTCTTT | CASSPQGQNNEAFF
15 | TRBJ1-1 | TRBV6-5 | TRBD1 | few | TGTGCCAGCAGGCTCACCGGGACAGTGAACACTGAAGCTTTCTTT | CASRLTGTVNTEAFF
13 | TRBJ2-7 | TRBV27 | . | . | TGTGCCAGCAGTTTAGCCAGCTCCTACGAGCAGTACTTC | CASSLASSYEQYF
16 | TRBJ1-2 | TRBV27 | . | once | TGTGCCAGCAGTTCACTCCCGTCCTCCCCGGGGGATGGCTACACCTTC | CASSSLPSSPGDGYTF
17 | TRBJ2-1 | TRBV14 | TRBD2 | . | TGTGCCAGCAGCCCTCTCCCGACTAGCGGGAGGGTAGGTGAGCAGTTCTTC | CASSPLPTSGRVGEQFF
16 | TRBJ1-5 | TRBV6-6 | . | . | TGCGCCAGCAGTTACTCGCGGGCCCATAGCAATCAGCCCCAGCATTTT | CASSYSRAHSNQPQHF
13 | TRBJ1-1 | TRBV18 | . | once | TGTGCCAGCTCACCAAATGAGGGAATTGAAGCTTTCTTT | CASSPNEGIEAFF
15 | TRBJ1-4 | TRBV5-1 | . | few | TGCGCCAGCAGCTTGGACGGGGGTCTGGTGGAAAAACTGTTTTTT | CASSLDGGLVEKLFF
12 | TRBJ1-2 | TRBV6-5 | . | once | TGTGCCAGCAGTTCACAGGGATTTGGCTACACCTTC | CASSSQGFGYTF
15 | TRBJ2-5 | TRBV5-1 | TRBD1 | . | TGCGCCAGCAGCTCCACAGGGGCCCTCGGAGAGACCCAGTACTTC | CASSSTGALGETQYF
16 | TRBJ1-1 | TRBV28 | . | . | TGTGCCAGCAGTTCCCTACAGGGTCGAGTCCTTACTGAAGCTTTCTTT | CASSSLQGRVLTEAFF
11 | TRBJ1-1 | TRBV10-1 | . | . | TGCGCCAGCAGTTATTCCGGGGGGGCTTTCTTT | CASSYSGGAFF
16 | TRBJ1-1 | TRBV5-1 | TRBD1 | . | TGCGCCAGCAGCTTTCGACAGGGTCGGCGGAACACTGAAGCTTTCTTT | CASSFRQGRRNTEAFF
12 | TRBJ2-2 | TRBV2 | . | . | TGTGCCAGCAGTGAAGTACGGGGGGAGCTGTTTTTT | CASSEVRGELFF